Included here is one T cell receptor (beta chain) sequence, with context. Method: immunoSEQ multiplex PCR; TCRdb's copy keeps in-frame clones and lacks some. The data show a few hundred thousand clones, less than 85% seen once. This specimen comes from a study of blood T cell repertoires in COVID-19. Across the whole study: Samples of COVID-19 (acute and convalescent) were obtained from the United States, Italy and Spain.

Germline CDR1 SGHTA, CDR2 FQGNSA. Trimming pared 1 base from V and 0 bases from J, leaving 10 bases between. This CDR3 region has 16 residues. This receptor was taken from a woman in her late teens or twenties with acute or convalescent COVID-19. The sample comprised peripheral blood. This sequence joins TRBV7-2 and TRBJ1-5; the D is unclear. Here the CDR3 DNA reads TGTGCCAGCAGCTTAGGGCCCAGATATAGCAATCAGCCCCAGCATTTT. Its translation: CASSLGPRYSNQPQHF. The variable domain in full, completed from reference TRBV7-2 and TRBJ1-5, reads GAGVSQSPSNKVTEKGKDVELRCDPISGHTALYWYRQSLGQGLEFLIYFQGNSAPDKSGLPSDRFSAERTGGSVSTLTIQRTQQEDSAVYLCASSLGPRYSNQPQHFGDGTRLSIL.